Each of the 25 T cell receptor beta chains below was sequenced from the same sample in a study of blood T cell repertoires in COVID-19. TCRdb's table, derived via immunoSEQ multiplex PCR, lists solely in-frame clones and lacks some. The sample lists under 250,000 clones, roughly 90% occurring once. Sequencing was carried out using PBMCs or T cells enriched from blood (not recorded which). These TCRs come from a woman between 25 and 40 years old with acute COVID-19.

This clone has a single count. The CDR3 loop reads CAISVDSQEGGGYTF. Here the CDR3 DNA reads TGTGCCATCAGTGTAGACAGCCAGGAGGGCGGTGGCTACACCTTC. The chain recombines TRBV10-3 with TRBJ1-2, with D tentatively TRBD1 (5 bases). CDR1 and CDR2 from the germline V gene are ENHRY and SYGVKD. CDR3 length: 15 amino acids. Deletions cut 4 bases from V and 7 bases from J, with 19 bases between.

V and J are TRBV6-2 or TRBV6-3 and TRBJ1-5; D perhaps matches TRBD1 (6 bases). V was trimmed by 4 bases and J by 5 bases, leaving 21 bases between them. The CDR3 totals 17 residues. Germline CDR1 MNHEY, CDR2 SVGEGT. Here the CDR3 DNA reads TGTGCCAGCAGTTCTAGCCGCGACAGGATCGGCCATCAGCCCCAGCATTTT. Amino acid sequence: CASSSSRDRIGHQPQHF.

This chain connects TRBV6-6 to TRBJ1-1, with D unresolved. V was shortened by 7 bases and J by 0 bases, with 12 bases between the two germline ends. Germline CDR1 is MNHNY and CDR2 is SVGAGI (reference sequence). The CDR3 is 14 residues long. The CDR3 region has the DNA TGTGCCAGCAACCCGACTATAGTGAACACTGAAGCTTTCTTT. It codes for CASNPTIVNTEAFF.

This chain connects TRBV7-8 to TRBJ1-4; 7 bases are shared with TRBD1. This CDR3 region has 15 residues. With V trimmed by 10 bases and J by 0 bases, 8 bases remained unmatched. CDR1 is SGHVS, CDR2 FQNEAQ, per germline. The CDR3 spells CATLLQGATNEKLFF. The CDR3 nucleotides read TGTGCCACGCTTCTTCAGGGGGCAACTAATGAAAAACTGTTTTTT. Based on the CDR3 plus reference TRBV7-8 and TRBJ1-4, the full variable domain is GAGVSQSPRYKVAKRGQDVALRCDPISGHVSLFWYQQALGQGPEFLTYFQNEAQLDKSGLPSDRFFAERPEGSVSTLKIQRTQQEDSAVYLCATLLQGATNEKLFFGSGTQLSVL.

V gene TRBV6-5 combines with J gene TRBJ2-1; the match to TRBD2 covers 9 bases. CDR3 length: 16 amino acids. Germline lookup yields CDR1 MNHEY and CDR2 SVGAGI. The junction had 8 bases not matched to a gene; V was cut back by 0 bases and J by 8 bases. The CDR3 sequence: CASSYSKIAGAHEQFF. Here the CDR3 DNA reads TGTGCCAGCAGTTACTCGAAAATAGCGGGGGCCCATGAGCAGTTCTTC.

The CDR3 nucleotides read TGTGCCAGCAGCTTATATCCTGAGACCCAGTACTTC. This codes for CASSLYPETQYF. This sequence joins TRBV7-6 and TRBJ2-5; D is unclear. CDR1 and CDR2 (germline): SGHVS, FNYEAQ. Trimming took 2 bases from V and 5 from J, leaving 6 bases between them. This CDR3 comprises 12 residues.

V usage is TRBV27 and J usage is TRBJ2-1, with 7 bases matching TRBD1. After removal of 3 bases from V and 10 bases from J, the junction contained 3 bases not matched to a gene. Germline values: CDR1 MNHEY, CDR2 SMNVEV (reference sequence). The CDR3 is 12 amino acids. In DNA form, the CDR3 reads TGTGCCAGCAGTTTCTCGGACAGGGAGCAGTTCTTC. As protein: CASSFSDREQFF.

This sequence joins TRBV30 and TRBJ1-2; 7 bases align to TRBD1. CDR1 GTSNPN and CDR2 SVGIG come from the germline V gene (reference sequence). There are 14 residues in the CDR3. Trimming removed 5 bases from V and 4 bases from J; junction bases left unmatched: 10. The DNA of the CDR3 is TGTGCCTGGGGCCGGGACAGCGAGTCCTATGGCTACACCTTC. Its translation is CAWGRDSESYGYTF.

This chain uses TRBV4-1 with TRBJ2-3; maybe TRBD2 (6 bases). The CDR3 loop spans 14 amino acids. Trimming removed 4 bases at V and 6 bases at J, with 14 bases between. Germline-derived CDR1 and CDR2 are MGHRA and YSYEKL. The CDR3 loop reads CASSLTGGVDTQYF. CDR3 sequence (DNA): TGCGCCAGCAGCCTAACAGGCGGGGTCGATACGCAGTATTTT.

This chain uses TRBV27 with TRBJ1-1; TRBD1 agrees at 9 bases. Per germline, CDR1 MNHEY and CDR2 SMNVEV (reference sequence). After removal of 6 bases from V and 9 bases from J, the junction contained 14 bases not matched to a gene. CDR3 length: 15 residues. The CDR3 reads CASSTRDRAFSQAFF. CDR3 in DNA: TGTGCCAGCAGCACACGGGACAGGGCGTTCTCCCAAGCTTTCTTT.

This clone was detected once. The chain is built from TRBV6-6 and TRBJ1-2, with 7 bases identical to TRBD1. Germline CDR1 is MNHNY and CDR2 is SVGAGI (reference sequence). The CDR3 sequence is 13 residues long. Germline trimming cut 5 bases from V and 6 bases from J; bases unmatched to any gene: 6. The CDR3, as DNA: TGTGCCAGCAGTCAATTCAGGGGGGATGGCTACACCTTC. Its translation is CASSQFRGDGYTF.

This sequence joins TRBV5-5 and TRBJ2-2; maybe TRBD1 (5 bases). Germline CDR1 and CDR2: SGHKS and YYEKEE (reference sequence). CDR3 length: 14 residues. Trimming stripped 4 bases from V and 3 bases from J, with 10 bases between. DNA of the CDR3: TGTGCCAGCAGCCTAAGACAGTACACCGGGGAGCTGTTTTTT. It encodes CASSLRQYTGELFF. Complete variable domain (other parts from reference TRBV5-5 and TRBJ2-2): DAGVTQSPTHLIKTRGQQVTLRCSPISGHKSVSWYQQVLGQGPQFIFQYYEKEERGRGNFPDRFSARQFPNYSSELNVNALLLGDSALYLCASSLRQYTGELFFGEGSRLTVL.

The chain uses TRBV9 and TRBJ1-1, with D tentatively TRBD1 (5 bases). CDR3 length equals 14 residues. CDR1 is SGDLS, CDR2 YYNGEE, per germline. Trimming pared 0 bases from V and 5 bases from J, leaving 11 bases between. In DNA form, the CDR3 reads TGTGCCAGCAGCGTAGCGGAGAAGGGGACTGAAGCTTTCTTT. Translation: CASSVAEKGTEAFF.

With respect to this clone: This same CDR3 is encoded by further DNA sequences in the sample. The chain joins TRBV7-3 to TRBJ2-1; D perhaps matches TRBD2 (5 bases). Germline values: CDR1 SGHTA, CDR2 FQGTGA. CDR3 length: 15 residues. The V and J ends lost 4 bases and 0 bases respectively, with 10 bases between them. CDR3 coding DNA: TGTGCCAGCAGCTCCCGTGGGAGCTCCTACAATGAGCAGTTCTTC. It encodes CASSSRGSSYNEQFF.

The chain uses TRBV3-1 (or the pseudogene TRBV3-2) and TRBJ1-2; D call uncertain. CDR1 and CDR2 from the germline V gene are LGHDT and YNNKEL (reference sequence). CDR3 length: 14 amino acids. V was pared by 4 bases and J by 7 bases, with 16 bases between. For the CDR3, the DNA is TGTGCCAGCAGCCCCGGGGTGATGGATCGTGGCTACACCTTC. This sequence encodes CASSPGVMDRGYTF.

This rearrangement joins TRBV19 to TRBJ2-7; 8 bases are a match to TRBD1. Germline V CDR1 and CDR2: LNHDA, SQIVND (reference sequence). V was clipped by 4 bases and J by 3 bases; unmatched bases: 2. This CDR3 has 13 residues. The CDR3 reads CASSTGQVYEQYF. CDR3 DNA: TGTGCCAGTAGTACGGGACAGGTCTACGAGCAGTACTTC.

The chain is built from TRBV10-3 and TRBJ1-1; tentatively, D is TRBD1 (5 bases). The CDR3 is 16 residues long. V was trimmed by 7 bases and J by 5 bases, leaving 23 bases between them. Per the germline V gene, CDR1 is ENHRY and CDR2 is SYGVKD. Here the CDR3 reads CAITGGGGAGETEAFF. CDR3 nucleotide sequence: TGTGCCATCACCGGGGGGGGAGGCGCCGGCGAAACTGAAGCTTTCTTT.

This clone was counted between two and nine times. This sequence joins TRBV5-1 and TRBJ1-1, with D possibly being TRBD1 (6 bases). Looked up from germline, CDR1 is SGHRS and CDR2 is YFSETQ. The V end lost 4 bases, the J end lost 1 base, and 14 bases lay between the germline ends. The CDR3 is made up of 15 amino acids. The CDR3, as DNA: TGCGCCAGCAGCACCCCGACAGGAGCGAACACTGAAGCTTTCTTT. Protein product: CASSTPTGANTEAFF.

J is TRBJ2-5 and V is TRBV4-1; the match to TRBD1 covers 8 bases. Germline values: CDR1 MGHRA, CDR2 YSYEKL. Trimming cost V 0 bases and J 5 bases; bases outside gene matches: 11. The CDR3 loop spans 17 amino acids. The CDR3 loop is CASSQDGGQGARETQYF. The CDR3 DNA sequence: TGCGCCAGCAGCCAAGATGGAGGTCAGGGGGCTAGGGAGACCCAGTACTTC.

This chain links TRBV10-1 with TRBJ2-7; D is perhaps TRBD1 (5 bases). The CDR3 extends over 13 amino acids. Germline V gives CDR1 WNHNN, CDR2 SYGVQD (reference sequence). Trimming pared 6 bases from V and 1 base from J, leaving 10 bases between. The CDR3 DNA sequence: TGCGCCAGCAGAAGGCAGGGATCCTACGAGCAGTACTTC. Protein: CASRRQGSYEQYF.

J is TRBJ2-1 and V is TRBV3-1 (or the pseudogene TRBV3-2), with 9 bases lining up with TRBD2. The CDR3 consists of 16 residues. From germline, CDR1 is LGHDT and CDR2 YNNKEL (reference sequence). The ends lost 3 bases at V and 4 bases at J; junction bases unmatched: 7. CDR3 amino acids: CASSHQGGGAYNEQFF. CDR3 sequence (DNA): TGTGCCAGCAGCCACCAGGGCGGGGGGGCGTACAATGAGCAGTTCTTC.

This clone came up a few times. This sequence joins TRBV5-8 and TRBJ2-3; D perhaps matches TRBD2 (5 bases). Trimming left V 1 base short and J 2 bases short, with 17 bases between. The CDR3 is 17 residues long. CDR1 and CDR2 (germline): SGHTS, YDEGEE. This CDR3 reads CASSLTTGWESTDTQYF. CDR3 sequence (DNA): TGTGCCAGCAGCTTGACCACGGGGTGGGAGTCCACAGATACGCAGTATTTT.

The chain joins TRBV5-1 to TRBJ1-4; D might be TRBD1 (5 bases). This CDR3 spans 15 amino acids. V was shortened by 4 bases and J by 5 bases, with 15 bases between the two germline ends. Germline loops: CDR1 SGHRS, CDR2 YFSETQ. The CDR3: CASSPLTVENEKLFF. In DNA form, the CDR3 reads TGCGCCAGCAGCCCTTTGACAGTAGAAAATGAAAAACTGTTTTTT. Complete variable domain (other parts from reference TRBV5-1 and TRBJ1-4): KAGVTQTPRYLIKTRGQQVTLSCSPISGHRSVSWYQQTPGQGLQFLFEYFSETQRNKGNFPGRFSGRQFSNSRSEMNVSTLELGDSALYLCASSPLTVENEKLFFGSGTQLSVL.

Only one count was recorded for this clone. This chain uses TRBV5-6 with TRBJ1-4; 10 nucleotides match TRBD1. The CDR3 totals 15 residues. With 4 bases clipped from V and 6 bases from J, the junction kept 6 bases outside the gene matches. Per germline, CDR1 SGHDT and CDR2 YYEEEE. The CDR3 loop reads CASSPAGTGDEKLFF. Here the CDR3 DNA reads TGTGCCAGCAGCCCCGCCGGGACAGGGGATGAAAAACTGTTTTTT.

V gene TRBV5-1 combines with J gene TRBJ2-5, with D maybe TRBD1 (7 bases). V was shortened by 3 bases and J by 5 bases, with 14 bases between the two germline ends. There are 14 residues in the CDR3. The germline V gene has CDR1 SGHRS and CDR2 YFSETQ. CDR3: CASSSLPGGETQYF. The CDR3, as DNA: TGCGCCAGCAGCTCGCTCCCAGGGGGGGAGACCCAGTACTTC.